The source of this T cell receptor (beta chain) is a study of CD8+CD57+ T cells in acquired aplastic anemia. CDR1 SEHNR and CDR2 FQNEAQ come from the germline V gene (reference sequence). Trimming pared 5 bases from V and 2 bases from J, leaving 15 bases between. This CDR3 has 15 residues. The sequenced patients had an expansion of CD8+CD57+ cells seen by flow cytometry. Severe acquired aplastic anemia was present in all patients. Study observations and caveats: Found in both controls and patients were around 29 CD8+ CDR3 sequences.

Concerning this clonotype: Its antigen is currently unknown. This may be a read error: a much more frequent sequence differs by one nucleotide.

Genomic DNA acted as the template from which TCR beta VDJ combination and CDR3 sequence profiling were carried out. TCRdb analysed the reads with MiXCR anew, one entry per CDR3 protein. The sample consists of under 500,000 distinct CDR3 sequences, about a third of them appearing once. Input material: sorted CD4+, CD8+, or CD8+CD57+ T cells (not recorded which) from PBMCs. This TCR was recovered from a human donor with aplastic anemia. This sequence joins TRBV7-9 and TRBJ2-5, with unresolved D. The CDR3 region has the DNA TGTGCCAGCAGCCTTTCGGCAAGGAGTCAAGAGACCCAGTACTTC. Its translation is CASSLSARSQETQYF.